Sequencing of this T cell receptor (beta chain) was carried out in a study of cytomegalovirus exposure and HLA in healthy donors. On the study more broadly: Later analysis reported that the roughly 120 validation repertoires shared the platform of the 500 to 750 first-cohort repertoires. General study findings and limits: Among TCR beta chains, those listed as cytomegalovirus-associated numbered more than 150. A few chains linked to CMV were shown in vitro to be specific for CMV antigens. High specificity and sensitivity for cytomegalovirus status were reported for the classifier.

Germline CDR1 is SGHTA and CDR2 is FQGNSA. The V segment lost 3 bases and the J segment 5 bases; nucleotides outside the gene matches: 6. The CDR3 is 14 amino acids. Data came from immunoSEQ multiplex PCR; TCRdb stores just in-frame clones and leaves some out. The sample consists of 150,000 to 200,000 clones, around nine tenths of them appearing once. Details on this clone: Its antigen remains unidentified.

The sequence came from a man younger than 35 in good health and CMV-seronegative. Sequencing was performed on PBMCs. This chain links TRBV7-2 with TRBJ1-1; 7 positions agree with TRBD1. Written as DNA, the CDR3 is TGTGCCAGCAGCTTGCAGGGACAGAAGACTGAAGCTTTCTTT. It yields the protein CASSLQGQKTEAFF.